The next 27 T cell receptor beta chains were all read from a single sample in a study of T cell responses to AZD1222 COVID-19 vaccine. TCRdb keeps only in-frame clones here, not all; method: immunoSEQ multiplex PCR. In the table there are 95,000 to 130,000 clones, roughly 92% of which are singletons. The sample consisted of peripheral blood, taken 28 days after the second AZD1222 dose. The receptors derive from an adult who received the AZD1222 COVID-19 vaccine.

This rearrangement joins TRBV27 to TRBJ1-1; D unresolved. V was trimmed by 3 bases and J by 0 bases, leaving 8 bases between them. CDR1 and CDR2 (germline): MNHEY, SMNVEV (reference sequence). This CDR3 region has 14 residues. The chain's CDR3 is CASSFATLNTEAFF. The CDR3 DNA reads TGTGCCAGCAGTTTCGCGACGCTGAACACTGAAGCTTTCTTT.

This chain links TRBV28 with TRBJ2-5, with TRBD2 identical over 8 bases. Trimming at V came to 6 bases and at J to 2 bases, leaving 8 bases not matched to a gene. This CDR3 region has 15 residues. CDR1 and CDR2 from the germline V gene are MDHEN and SYDVKM. The CDR3 is CASSPRGGGQETQYF. As DNA, the CDR3 is TGTGCCAGCAGCCCTCGGGGGGGCGGGCAAGAGACCCAGTACTTC.

V is TRBV5-4 and J is TRBJ2-2; 8 bases line up with TRBD2. Germline CDR1 is SGHNT and CDR2 is YYREEE (reference sequence). This CDR3 has 15 residues. The V segment lost 2 bases and the J segment 6 bases; nucleotides outside the gene matches: 6. This chain's CDR3 is CASSLAGAGAGELFF. The CDR3 DNA sequence: TGTGCCAGCAGCTTAGCGGGAGCCGGGGCCGGGGAGCTGTTTTTT.

In its sample, this clone was seen once. CDR3 region: CASSPRTSADYEQYF. For the CDR3, the DNA is TGTGCCAGCAGCCCGAGGACTAGCGCGGACTACGAGCAGTACTTC. V gene TRBV3-1 (or the pseudogene TRBV3-2) combines with J gene TRBJ2-7, with 9 bases lining up with TRBD2. CDR3 length: 15 amino acids. The V segment lost 4 bases and the J segment 3 bases; nucleotides outside the gene matches: 7. In germline, CDR1 is LGHDT, CDR2 YNNKEL (reference sequence).

The gene calls are TRBV30 and TRBJ1-4; no firm D call. CDR3 length: 15 amino acids. CDR1 GTSNPN and CDR2 SVGIG come from the germline V gene (reference sequence). V gave up 8 bases and J gave up 4 bases, with 20 bases separating them. The CDR3, as DNA: TGTGCCCGATCCGAACCTCAGGCGGATAATGAAAAACTGTTTTTT. Its protein product is CARSEPQADNEKLFF.

The rearrangement uses TRBV10-2 and TRBJ2-2; the D is unclear. Trimming pared 0 bases from V and 6 bases from J, leaving 5 bases between. CDR3 length equals 13 residues. Germline V CDR1 and CDR2: WSHSY, SAAADI. CDR3 coding DNA: TGCGCCAGCAGTGAGTCGAGCCCCGGGGAGCTGTTTTTT. This codes for CASSESSPGELFF.

This clone has a single count. The chain couples TRBV9 to TRBJ2-2, with D uncertain. CDR1 is SGDLS and CDR2 is YYNGEE in the germline V gene. Trimming removed 0 bases at V and 0 bases at J, with 6 bases between. CDR3 length: 15 residues. The chain's CDR3 is CASSVVSTNTGELFF. The CDR3 coding sequence is TGTGCCAGCAGCGTAGTTTCCACGAACACCGGGGAGCTGTTTTTT.

V gene TRBV5-1 combines with J gene TRBJ2-7; tentatively, D is TRBD2 (6 bases). The CDR3 extends over 13 amino acids. The V gene's germline CDR1 is SGHRS and CDR2 YFSETQ. V dropped 0 bases and J dropped 7 bases, with 11 bases sitting between them. CDR3 region: CASSLGLANEQYF. For the CDR3, the DNA is TGCGCCAGCAGCTTGGGCCTAGCGAATGAGCAGTACTTC.

The genes are TRBV30 and TRBJ1-5; weak D call: TRBD1 (5 bases). CDR3 length equals 13 residues. Per the germline V gene, CDR1 is GTSNPN and CDR2 is SVGIG (reference sequence). Trimming took off 0 bases at V and 3 bases at J, with 6 bases between the two ends. The CDR3 DNA sequence: TGTGCCTGGAGTGTGGACACCAATCAGCCCCAGCATTTT. This gives the protein CAWSVDTNQPQHF.

The chain employs TRBV7-9 and TRBJ1-1; a possible D gene is TRBD1 (6 bases). The germline V gene encodes CDR1 SEHNR and CDR2 FQNEAQ (reference sequence). V lost 5 bases, J lost 3 bases, and 13 bases lay in between. The CDR3 has 14 amino acids. The CDR3 spells CASSIEGVYTEAFF. The CDR3 nucleotides are TGTGCCAGCAGCATAGAGGGGGTTTACACTGAAGCTTTCTTT.

V is TRBV7-2 and J is TRBJ1-2; 8 bases fit TRBD1. CDR1 is SGHTA and CDR2 is FQGNSA in the germline V gene. The CDR3 contains 15 residues. The V segment lost 1 base and the J segment 3 bases; nucleotides outside the gene matches: 4. The CDR3 spells CASSLGSGGDYGYTF. The DNA of the CDR3 is TGTGCCAGCAGCTTAGGTTCAGGGGGCGACTATGGCTACACCTTC.

This chain connects TRBV27 to TRBJ1-1; D perhaps matches TRBD1 (5 bases). In germline, CDR1 is MNHEY, CDR2 SMNVEV (reference sequence). The V gene lost 6 bases and the J gene lost 0 bases, with 11 bases spanning the gap. The CDR3 covers 14 residues. The CDR3 here is CASSQTVMNTEAFF. The DNA of the CDR3 is TGTGCCAGCAGCCAGACAGTAATGAACACTGAAGCTTTCTTT.

This sequence joins TRBV29-1 and TRBJ2-2; 7 bases agree with TRBD2. CDR3 length: 16 amino acids. Germline V gene lookup returns CDR1 SQVTM and CDR2 ANQGSEA. Trimming took 1 base from V and 7 from J; bases not matched to a gene: 12. CDR3 protein: CSVEGRSGTGFGELFF. In nucleotides, the CDR3 is TGCAGCGTTGAAGGCAGGAGCGGGACGGGGTTCGGGGAGCTGTTTTTT.

The chain couples TRBV28 to TRBJ2-7; D not resolved. Germline-derived CDR1 and CDR2 are MDHEN and SYDVKM. The CDR3 loop spans 14 amino acids. V shed 3 bases and J shed 2 bases, with 11 bases lying between them. CDR3 sequence (DNA): TGTGCCAGCAGTTTCGGACGAAATGCCTACGAGCAGTACTTC. Translating it yields CASSFGRNAYEQYF.

The V gene is TRBV27, the J gene TRBJ1-2; 8 bases are shared with TRBD1. This CDR3 is 14 amino acids long. Trimming at V came to 4 bases and at J to 6 bases, leaving 7 bases not matched to a gene. CDR1 and CDR2 (germline): MNHEY, SMNVEV (reference sequence). The CDR3, as DNA: TGTGCCAGCAGTTCTTCCGGGACAGGCGATGGCTACACCTTC. It encodes CASSSSGTGDGYTF.

This chain connects TRBV25-1 to TRBJ1-1; D ambiguous. Trimming took 4 bases from V and 6 from J, leaving 12 bases between them. CDR3 length: 13 amino acids. CDR1 and CDR2 (germline): MGHDK, SYGVNS. The CDR3 is CASSVTTVAEAFF. In nucleotides, the CDR3 is TGTGCCAGCAGTGTCACCACGGTGGCTGAAGCTTTCTTT.

The chain joins TRBV28 to TRBJ1-5; 11 bases are shared with TRBD1. Per the germline V gene, CDR1 is MDHEN and CDR2 is SYDVKM. The CDR3 runs 16 residues. V gave up 7 bases and J gave up 7 bases; unmatched junction bases: 12. For the CDR3, the DNA is TGTGCCAGCACATTCCTCCGGGACAGGGGGAAGCAGCCCCAGCATTTT. Translating it yields CASTFLRDRGKQPQHF.

V gene TRBV20-1 combines with J gene TRBJ2-7; D is ambiguous. This CDR3 comprises 13 residues. V dropped 3 bases and J dropped 2 bases, with 11 bases sitting between them. Germline V CDR1 and CDR2: DFQATT, SNEGSKA (reference sequence). The CDR3 DNA follows: TGCAGTGCTAGTTCGAACCGCGCCTACGAGCAGTACTTC. It specifies CSASSNRAYEQYF.

This chain links TRBV7-8 with TRBJ1-1; a weak D match, TRBD1 (6 bases). V was trimmed by 2 bases and J by 3 bases, leaving 10 bases between them. This CDR3 region has 14 residues. CDR1 is SGHVS, CDR2 FQNEAQ, per germline. CDR3 nucleotides: TGTGCCAGCAGCTTATTACAGGGAGACACTGAAGCTTTCTTT. This codes for CASSLLQGDTEAFF.

The chain links TRBV21-1 to TRBJ2-1; the D call TRBD2 from the table was never checked on the DNA. TRBV21-1 is a pseudogene. The CDR3 covers 15 residues. The CDR3 region has the DNA TGTGCCAGCACTTTTCTAAGCGGGAGGGGGAATGAGCAGTTCTTC. It translates to CASTFLSGRGNEQFF.

The chain employs TRBV11-2 and TRBJ2-7; 9 bases fit TRBD2. CDR1 and CDR2 (germline): SGHAT, FQNNGV. This CDR3 contains 14 residues. Trimming removed 4 bases from V and 6 bases from J; junction bases left unmatched: 7. DNA of the CDR3: TGTGCCAGCAGCTCCCCGGGACTAGCTGGCGAGCAGTACTTC. The encoded protein is CASSSPGLAGEQYF.

This chain links TRBV20-1 with TRBJ1-2; D is perhaps TRBD1 (5 bases). Germline V gene lookup returns CDR1 DFQATT and CDR2 SNEGSKA (reference sequence). CDR3 length equals 14 residues. Trimming took off 3 bases at V and 2 bases at J, with 13 bases between the two ends. CDR3 bases: TGCAGTGCTAGTTTCCGACAGCTAAACTATGGCTACACCTTC. Its protein is CSASFRQLNYGYTF.

The V and J genes are TRBV6-4 and TRBJ2-3; 11 nucleotides align to TRBD2. After removal of 9 bases from V and 4 bases from J, the junction contained 12 bases not matched to a gene. The CDR3 consists of 16 residues. From germline, CDR1 is MRHNA and CDR2 SNTAGT. CDR3 loop: CASHSGRAQGADTQYF. The DNA of the CDR3 is TGTGCCAGTCATAGCGGGAGGGCCCAAGGGGCAGATACGCAGTATTTT.

The CDR3, as DNA: TGTGCCAGCAAAATTAGCGGGGACACAGATACGCAGTATTTT. Its translation is CASKISGDTDTQYF. The chain carries TRBV5-4 and TRBJ2-3; 8 bases match TRBD2. The CDR3 has 14 residues. Unmatched junction bases numbered 5, after V lost 6 bases and J lost 2 bases. Germline V lookup: CDR1 SGHNT, CDR2 YYREEE (reference sequence).

The J gene is TRBJ1-1, the V gene TRBV10-3; D uncertain. The CDR3 is made up of 14 amino acids. Germline V gene data show CDR1 as ENHRY and CDR2 as SYGVKD. V was pared by 3 bases and J by 3 bases, with 11 bases between. The CDR3 sequence is CAISDGEWDTEAFF. In nucleotides, the CDR3 is TGTGCCATCAGTGACGGGGAGTGGGACACTGAAGCTTTCTTT.

The rearrangement links TRBV2 to TRBJ1-5, with D maybe TRBD1 (5 bases). The ends were cut back, 8 bases at V and 0 bases at J, with 11 bases in the middle. Germline V gene data show CDR1 as SNHLY and CDR2 as FYNNEI. The CDR3 consists of 14 residues. CDR3 nucleotides: TGTGCCAGCGGAAGACAGAATAGCAATCAGCCCCAGCATTTT. It specifies CASGRQNSNQPQHF. Full variable domain (missing parts from reference TRBV2 and TRBJ1-5): EPEVTQTPSHQVTQMGQEVILRCVPISNHLYFYWYRQILGQKVEFLVSFYNNEISEKSEIFDDQFSVERPDGSNFTLKIRSTKLEDSAMYFCASGRQNSNQPQHFGDGTRLSIL.

The rearrangement links TRBV30 to TRBJ1-2; D ambiguous. The germline V and J ends were trimmed by 4 bases and 6 bases, with 12 bases remaining between them. This CDR3 contains 12 residues. From germline, CDR1 is GTSNPN and CDR2 SVGIG (reference sequence). The CDR3 loop is CAWIDSQNGYTF. Written as DNA, the CDR3 is TGTGCCTGGATCGATTCCCAAAATGGCTACACCTTC.